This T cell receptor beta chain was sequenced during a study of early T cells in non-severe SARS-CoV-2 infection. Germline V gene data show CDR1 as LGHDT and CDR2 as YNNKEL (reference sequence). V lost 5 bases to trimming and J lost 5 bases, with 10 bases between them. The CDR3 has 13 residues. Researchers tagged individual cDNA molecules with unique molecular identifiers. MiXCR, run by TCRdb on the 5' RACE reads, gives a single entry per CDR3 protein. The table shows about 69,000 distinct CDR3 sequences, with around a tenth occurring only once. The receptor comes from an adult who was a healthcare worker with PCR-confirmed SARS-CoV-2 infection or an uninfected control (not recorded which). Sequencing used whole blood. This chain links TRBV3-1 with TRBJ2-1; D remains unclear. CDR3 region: CASSMGSHNEQFF. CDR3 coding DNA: TGTGCCAGCAGCATGGGATCCCACAATGAGCAGTTCTTC.